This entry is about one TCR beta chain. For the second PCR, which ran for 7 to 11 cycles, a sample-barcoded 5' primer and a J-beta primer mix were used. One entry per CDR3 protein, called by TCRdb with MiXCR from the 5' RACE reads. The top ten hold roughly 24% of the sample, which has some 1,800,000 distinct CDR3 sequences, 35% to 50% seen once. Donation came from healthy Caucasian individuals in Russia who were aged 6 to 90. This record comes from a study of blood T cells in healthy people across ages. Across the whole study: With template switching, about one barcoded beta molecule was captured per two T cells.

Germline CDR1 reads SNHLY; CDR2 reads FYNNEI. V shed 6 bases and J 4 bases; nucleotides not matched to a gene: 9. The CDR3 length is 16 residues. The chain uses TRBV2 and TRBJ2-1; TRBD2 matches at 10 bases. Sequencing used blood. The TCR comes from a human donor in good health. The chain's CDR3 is CASSVGLAVEYNEQFF. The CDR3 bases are TGTGCCAGCAGCGTAGGACTAGCGGTAGAATACAATGAGCAGTTCTTC.